The subject of this entry is one T cell receptor beta chain. Its antigen is not identified. The junction departs from the called germline gene at one end, perhaps through a read error. This sample was taken from a study of beta chain features in type 1 diabetes. The study's findings and limits: VDJ junctions sequenced from type 1 diabetes patients showed fewer insertions and more deletions. The naive, central memory and Treg TCRB repertoires showed an apparent similarity that was greater among patients than among healthy donors.

Reverse transcription of all isolated RNA meant that expressed TCRB transcripts were sequenced. Clones were sequenced by immunoSEQ multiplex PCR, and TCRdb holds only the in-frame ones, with some missing. Of 300,000 to 450,000 clones in the sample, 15% to 20% are singletons; the top ten hold around 0.044%. CDR1 and CDR2 from the germline V gene are SGHTA and FQGTGA. The CDR3 runs to 15 residues. Cell sorting via CD45RO/CCR7/CD25/CD127/CD95/CD27 was performed to obtain CD4+ naive, central memory, regulatory and stem cell-like memory cells. Material: naive CD4+ T cells from blood. This clonotype was sampled from a woman between 18 and 29 years old in good health. This rearrangement joins TRBV7-3 to TRBJ2-3, with 9 bases identical to TRBD2. CDR3 DNA: TGTGCAAGCAGGGCTAGCGGGGCCCGGACAGATACGCAGTATTTT. It codes for CASRASGARTDTQYF.